This T cell receptor (beta chain) stems from a study of cytomegalovirus exposure and HLA in healthy donors. With V trimmed by 0 bases and J by 8 bases, 2 bases remained unmatched. Germline V lookup: CDR1 GTSNPN, CDR2 SVGIG (reference sequence). This CDR3 has 13 residues. 60 Vbeta and 13 Jbeta primers were used in PCR. Profiling relied on immunoSEQ multiplex PCR, and the TCRdb table lists in-frame clones only, not all of them. The sample includes fewer than 150,000 clones. This TCR derives from a woman in her fifties or sixties in good health and CMV-seronegative. This chain links TRBV30 with TRBJ2-1; 9 nucleotides line up with TRBD1. Sequenced input: PBMCs. DNA of the CDR3: TGTGCCTGGAGTGTACGGACAGGGGATGAGCAGTTCTTC. Residues: CAWSVRTGDEQFF.